One sample yielded the 2 T cell receptor beta chains listed below, sequenced in a study of CD8 T cells in ankylosing spondylitis. Overall study findings and caveats: Within ankylosing spondylitis blood, a TCR beta motif made up of eight highly homologous variants appeared to be characteristic.

Each CDR3 protein is one row after TCRdb ran MiXCR on the 5' RACE reads. The sample contains roughly 490,000 distinct CDR3 sequences, about 5.2% of which appear only once. The antigens these receptors bind are not known. Sequencing input: blood, either unsorted or a sorted T cell fraction (not recorded which). Receptors were obtained from a male donor with ankylosing spondylitis.

Ten or more counts support this clonotype. The chain joins TRBV9 to TRBJ2-2; D remains unclear. This CDR3 has 13 amino acids. Per the germline V gene, CDR1 is SGDLS and CDR2 is YYNGEE. The V end was cut by 3 bases, the J end by 4 bases, with 7 bases between. The CDR3 bases are TGTGCCAGCAGCGCTGACATCACCGGGGAGCTGTTTTTT. Residues: CASSADITGELFF.

This clonotype was seen many times. This sequence joins TRBV5-1 and TRBJ2-7; D assignment may be TRBD1 or TRBD2 (7 bases each). The CDR3 has 16 amino acids. V was cut by 4 bases and J by 2 bases, with 19 bases left in between. Germline V gives CDR1 SGHRS, CDR2 YFSETQ. DNA for the CDR3: TGCGCCAGCAGCAAGGGGGGGACAGCTCGTCCCTACGAGCAGTACTTC. It specifies CASSKGGTARPYEQYF.